The present T cell receptor beta chain was sequenced within a study of radiation and T cells in renal cell carcinoma. The assay was immunoSEQ multiplex PCR, and TCRdb's table has in-frame clones only and misses some. The table has about 150,000 clones, about 88% seen once. Time point meaning: baseline pretreatment blood. Noted treatment: 15 Gy SBRT to primary tumor, nephrectomy 4 weeks later. Clear cell pathology was present in this patient's renal cell carcinoma. CDR3 length: 14 residues. The chain is built from TRBV21-1 and TRBJ1-1; TRBD1 is the table's D call and was not checked against the DNA. TRBV21-1 is a recognized pseudogene. The TCR sequence derives from a woman between 45 and 60 years old with renal cell carcinoma. Sequences were derived from blood, sampled from a patient whose treatment included radiotherapy and nephrectomy. CDR3 protein: CASSKRRCTGGAFF. The DNA of the CDR3 is TGTGCCAGCAGCAAACGGAGGTGTACAGGGGGAGCTTTCTTT.